The 10 T cell receptor beta chains in this list originate from one sample, sequenced in a study of metastatic and nonmetastatic thyroid tumors. TCRdb reanalyzed the PCR reads with MiXCR. This table has roughly 21,000 clones, 25% to 30% appearing once. Every patient underwent thyroid surgery untreated. Source material: blood. The receptors here all came from a female donor with papillary thyroid cancer or a benign thyroid nodule (not recorded which). Some clones in this sample may be carry-over from other donors' samples.

This clone rates as medium-sized. The chain combines TRBV28 with TRBJ1-6, with D possibly matching TRBD1 (5 bases). The CDR3 covers 18 residues. CDR1 MDHEN and CDR2 SYDVKM come from the germline V gene. V was shortened by 5 bases and J by 4 bases, with 21 bases between the two germline ends. The CDR3 region is CASSLGAAKYGYNSPLHF. The CDR3 DNA is TGTGCCAGCAGTCTCGGGGCAGCTAAATATGGATATAATTCACCCCTCCACTTT.

A few counts support this clone. The chain carries TRBV19 and TRBJ2-7, with TRBD2 as a possible D gene (6 bases). CDR1 and CDR2 from the germline V gene are LNHDA and SQIVND (reference sequence). This CDR3 is 13 amino acids long. Trimming stripped 5 bases from V and 7 bases from J, with 15 bases between. The CDR3 DNA reads as TGTGCCAGTAGTGCCGGGACTGCGTTTGAGCAGTACTTC. This sequence encodes CASSAGTAFEQYF. Combining the CDR3 with reference TRBV19 and TRBJ2-7 gives the whole variable domain DGGITQSPKYLFRKEGQNVTLSCEQNLNHDAMYWYRQDPGQGLRLIYYSQIVNDFQKGDIAEGYSVSREKKESFPLTVTSAQKNPTAFYLCASSAGTAFEQYFGPGTRLTVT.

This chain links TRBV6-5 with TRBJ2-6; TRBD1 agrees at 11 bases. V was pared by 5 bases and J by 0 bases, with 6 bases of the junction left unmatched. This CDR3 comprises 18 residues. Germline-derived CDR1 and CDR2 are MNHEY and SVGAGI. CDR3: CASSPRTGGPSGANVLTF. DNA for the CDR3: TGTGCCAGCAGTCCCCGGACAGGGGGCCCCTCTGGGGCCAACGTCCTGACTTTC.

For this clone: No conserved phenylalanine or tryptophan is present at the end of the CDR3, so a read error is the likely explanation. The DNA is omitted, as the CDR3 cannot be located on it reliably, and the CDR3 follows TCRdb's listing. The chain employs TRBV14 and TRBJ2-2. Termini included, the CDR3 measures 11 amino acids. Per the germline V gene, CDR1 is SGHDN and CDR2 is FVKESK. CDR3 sequence: CASSQVGSGFH.

This clone was observed a handful of times. Since a much larger clone is just one base distant, this may be a read error. This sample also contains other DNA sequences that code for the same CDR3. The chain combines TRBV6-5 with TRBJ2-7; D may correspond to TRBD1 or TRBD2 (6 bases each). This CDR3 has 14 residues. Per the germline V gene, CDR1 is MNHEY and CDR2 is SVGAGI. The CDR3: CASSYGGQPYEQYF. In DNA form, the CDR3 reads TGCGCTAGCAGTTACGGGGGACAACCCTACGAGCAGTACTTC.

This clone occurred many times. The gene calls are TRBV28 and TRBJ1-2, with a possible D match to TRBD1 (5 bases). From germline, CDR1 is MDHEN and CDR2 SYDVKM. The CDR3 is 14 amino acids. Trimming cost V 2 bases and J 2 bases, with 9 bases left between them. CDR3 bases: TGTGCCAGCAGTTTAGTGGCAGGGAACTATGGCTACACCTTC. Translated, it gives CASSLVAGNYGYTF.

There are many counts of this clone. Other DNA sequences of this sample code for an identical CDR3. The J gene is TRBJ1-1, the V gene TRBV27; no clear D gene. The V end lost 5 bases, the J end lost 4 bases, and 17 bases lay between the germline ends. The germline gives CDR1 MNHEY, CDR2 SMNVEV (reference sequence). The CDR3 has 15 residues. The DNA for the CDR3 is TGTGCCAGCAGTGCACTAATACAGCGGGGCACTGAAGCTTTCTTT. Its translation: CASSALIQRGTEAFF.

CDR3 amino acids: CSARHRGASEEFF. CDR3 nucleotides: TGCAGTGCTAGGCACCGAGGGGCATCGGAGGAGTTCTTC. This sequence joins TRBV20-1 and TRBJ2-1; D is possibly TRBD1 or TRBD2 (5 bases each). The CDR3 sequence is 13 residues long. The germline V gene has CDR1 DFQATT and CDR2 SNEGSKA (reference sequence). The V gene lost 3 bases and the J gene lost 14 bases, with 20 bases spanning the gap.

This clone was picked up many times. This chain joins TRBV4-3 and TRBJ2-7; D is perhaps TRBD2 (5 bases). V dropped 1 base and J dropped 7 bases, with 14 bases sitting between them. CDR3 length equals 14 residues. CDR1 is LGHNA and CDR2 is YSLEER in the germline V gene. The chain's CDR3 is CASSQGLPGYEQYF. CDR3 nucleotide sequence: TGCGCCAGCAGCCAAGGGTTGCCGGGATATGAGCAGTACTTC.

This clone showed up many times. The chain links TRBV4-3 to TRBJ2-3; 9 bases map to TRBD2. This CDR3 has 18 amino acids. V was clipped by 0 bases and J by 5 bases; unmatched bases: 12. Germline values: CDR1 LGHNA, CDR2 YSLEER. CDR3 sequence: CASSQDLVASGMVDTQYF. The CDR3 nucleotides read TGCGCCAGCAGCCAAGATCTCGTGGCTAGCGGGATGGTAGATACGCAGTATTTT.